The rows below give T cell receptor beta chains drawn from one sample of a study of Ad26.COV2.S vaccination and SARS-CoV-2 variants. The method was immunoSEQ multiplex PCR; TCRdb's version includes in-frame clones alone and lacks a portion of them. The sample has hundreds of thousands of clones; about 90% are singletons. Sequencing used peripheral blood, obtained in a trial of Ad26.COV2.S vaccine versus placebo. The receptors originated from a person between 18 and 65 years old who received the Ad26.COV2.S COVID-19 vaccine or a placebo. Each CDR3 is given with its conserved first and last residue. D genes are given only for firm matches. Not all rows give a size; the values are once, few, many and, for expanded clones, a class.

j_call: TRBJ2-1
clone_size: .
d_call: TRBD2
v_call: TRBV7-8
cdr3_aa: CASSFSGGANEQFF
cdr3_nt: TGTGCCAGCAGCTTTAGCGGGGGGGCCAATGAGCAGTTCTTC

j_call: TRBJ1-1
clone_size: .
d_call: .
v_call: TRBV28
cdr3_aa: CASSLWQNTEAFF
cdr3_nt: TGTGCCAGCAGTTTGTGGCAGAACACTGAAGCTTTCTTT

j_call: TRBJ2-1
clone_size: .
d_call: TRBD2
v_call: TRBV19
cdr3_aa: CASTLAGGPVNEQFF
cdr3_nt: TGTGCCAGTACCTTAGCGGGGGGGCCGGTCAACGAGCAGTTCTTC

j_call: TRBJ1-1
clone_size: .
d_call: .
v_call: TRBV7-2
cdr3_aa: CASSLMSRGTEAFF
cdr3_nt: TGTGCCAGCAGCTTAATGTCGAGAGGCACTGAAGCTTTCTTT

j_call: TRBJ2-1
clone_size: .
d_call: TRBD2
v_call: TRBV2
cdr3_aa: CASRTSENEQFF
cdr3_nt: TGTGCCAGCAGGACTAGCGAAAATGAGCAGTTCTTC

j_call: TRBJ2-2
clone_size: .
d_call: .
v_call: TRBV30
cdr3_aa: CAWNSGGAAGELFF
cdr3_nt: TGTGCCTGGAACTCAGGGGGGGCCGCCGGGGAGCTGTTTTTT

j_call: TRBJ2-3
clone_size: .
d_call: TRBD1
v_call: TRBV11-2
cdr3_aa: CASSRDRNTDTQYF
cdr3_nt: TGTGCCAGCAGCCGGGACAGGAATACAGATACGCAGTATTTT

j_call: TRBJ2-3
clone_size: .
d_call: TRBD1
v_call: TRBV28
cdr3_aa: CASSPTGFSADTQYF
cdr3_nt: TGTGCCAGCAGTCCGACAGGGTTTAGTGCAGATACGCAGTATTTT

j_call: TRBJ2-7
clone_size: .
d_call: .
v_call: TRBV7-8
cdr3_aa: CASSLTGSGYEQYF
cdr3_nt: TGTGCCAGCAGCTTAACAGGGTCCGGGTACGAGCAGTACTTC

j_call: TRBJ2-1
clone_size: .
d_call: .
v_call: TRBV4-3
cdr3_aa: CASSHEGGGYNEQFF
cdr3_nt: TGCGCCAGCAGCCACGAAGGGGGGGGCTACAATGAGCAGTTCTTC

j_call: TRBJ1-6
clone_size: .
d_call: .
v_call: TRBV5-6
cdr3_aa: CASSLGQLISYNSPLHF
cdr3_nt: TGTGCCAGCAGCCTAGGACAGCTCATCAGTTATAATTCACCCCTCCACTTT

j_call: TRBJ2-2
clone_size: .
d_call: TRBD1
v_call: TRBV5-4
cdr3_aa: CASSQWDRPNTGELFF
cdr3_nt: TGTGCCAGCAGCCAATGGGACAGACCAAACACCGGGGAGCTGTTTTTT

j_call: TRBJ2-7
clone_size: .
d_call: .
v_call: TRBV30
cdr3_aa: CAMLSPRTAYEQYF
cdr3_nt: TGTGCCATGCTTTCACCGCGAACAGCCTACGAGCAGTACTTC

j_call: TRBJ2-7
clone_size: .
d_call: TRBD1
v_call: TRBV27
cdr3_aa: CASSSPRTGSYEQYF
cdr3_nt: TGTGCCAGCAGTTCGCCTCGGACAGGGTCATACGAGCAGTACTTC

j_call: TRBJ1-1
clone_size: many
d_call: TRBD1
v_call: TRBV5-1
cdr3_aa: CASSSTGVVATEAFF
cdr3_nt: TGCGCCAGCAGCAGTACAGGGGTCGTTGCCACTGAAGCTTTCTTT

j_call: TRBJ2-5
clone_size: .
d_call: TRBD1
v_call: TRBV25-1
cdr3_aa: CASSGPQDRVGETQYF
cdr3_nt: TGTGCCAGCAGTGGCCCCCAGGACAGGGTGGGAGAGACCCAGTACTTC

j_call: TRBJ2-5
clone_size: .
d_call: .
v_call: TRBV10-2
cdr3_aa: CASSEISLLVSWGQKQETQYF
cdr3_nt: TGCGCCAGCAGTGAAATATCTCTGCTTGTTAGCTGGGGGCAGAAACAAGAGACCCAGTACTTC

j_call: TRBJ1-2
clone_size: .
d_call: TRBD1
v_call: TRBV4-3
cdr3_aa: CASSQDWTGSDGYTF
cdr3_nt: TGCGCCAGCAGCCAAGATTGGACAGGGTCGGATGGCTACACCTTC

j_call: TRBJ1-6
clone_size: .
d_call: .
v_call: TRBV30
cdr3_aa: CAWSRDDWSPLHF
cdr3_nt: TGTGCCTGGAGTCGGGACGACTGGTCACCCCTCCACTTT

j_call: TRBJ2-2
clone_size: .
d_call: TRBD1
v_call: TRBV27
cdr3_aa: CASSFPRQGDAGELFF
cdr3_nt: TGTGCCAGCAGTTTCCCGAGACAGGGTGACGCCGGGGAGCTGTTTTTT

j_call: TRBJ2-3
clone_size: .
d_call: .
v_call: TRBV7-8
cdr3_aa: CASAILYGTSTDTQYF
cdr3_nt: TGTGCCAGCGCCATTCTATACGGCACTAGCACAGATACGCAGTATTTT

j_call: TRBJ2-1
clone_size: .
d_call: TRBD1
v_call: TRBV27
cdr3_aa: CASNIPGGTYNEQFF
cdr3_nt: TGTGCCAGCAACATCCCAGGGGGCACCTACAATGAGCAGTTCTTC

j_call: TRBJ2-1
clone_size: once
d_call: TRBD2
v_call: TRBV9
cdr3_aa: CASSLAGGMDEQFF
cdr3_nt: TGTGCCAGCAGCCTAGCGGGGGGTATGGATGAGCAGTTCTTC

j_call: TRBJ2-4
clone_size: .
d_call: TRBD1
v_call: TRBV2
cdr3_aa: CASSPDRPIQYF
cdr3_nt: TGTGCCAGCAGCCCGGACAGGCCTATTCAGTACTTC

j_call: TRBJ2-2
clone_size: .
d_call: .
v_call: TRBV5-5
cdr3_aa: CADWDTNTGELFF
cdr3_nt: TGTGCCGACTGGGACACAAACACCGGGGAGCTGTTTTTT

j_call: TRBJ2-3
clone_size: once
d_call: TRBD2
v_call: TRBV9
cdr3_aa: CASSVGEGLRDPSTDTQYF
cdr3_nt: TGTGCCAGCAGCGTAGGAGAGGGACTACGGGACCCTAGCACAGATACGCAGTATTTT

j_call: TRBJ1-1
clone_size: .
d_call: .
v_call: TRBV5-1
cdr3_aa: CASSHRVTGNTEAFF
cdr3_nt: TGCGCCAGCAGCCATAGGGTCACAGGGAACACTGAAGCTTTCTTT

j_call: TRBJ2-7
clone_size: .
d_call: .
v_call: TRBV6-5
cdr3_aa: CASSYSIDSSYEQYF
cdr3_nt: TGTGCCAGCAGTTACTCGATTGACAGCTCCTACGAGCAGTACTTC

j_call: TRBJ2-1
clone_size: once
d_call: .
v_call: TRBV21-1
cdr3_aa: CASSKVVWWAGGPYNEQFF
cdr3_nt: TGTGCCAGCAGCAAAGTCGTTTGGTGGGCGGGGGGTCCCTACAATGAGCAGTTCTTC

j_call: TRBJ2-2
clone_size: .
d_call: .
v_call: TRBV12-5
cdr3_aa: CASGYGGLAGELFF
cdr3_nt: TGTGCTAGTGGTTATGGGGGGCTCGCCGGGGAGCTGTTTTTT

j_call: TRBJ2-7
clone_size: once
d_call: TRBD1
v_call: TRBV28
cdr3_aa: CASSLTGAPYEQYF
cdr3_nt: TGTGCCAGCAGTTTGACAGGGGCTCCCTACGAGCAGTACTTC

j_call: TRBJ1-5
clone_size: .
d_call: .
v_call: TRBV21-1
cdr3_aa: CASSKRSSCLLQPQHF
cdr3_nt: TGTGCCAGCAGCAAACGGTCCTCGTGCCTACTACAGCCCCAGCATTTT

j_call: TRBJ2-7
clone_size: .
d_call: .
v_call: TRBV6-1
cdr3_aa: CASSEGGAESNEQYF
cdr3_nt: TGTGCCAGCAGTGAGGGGGGAGCCGAGAGCAACGAGCAGTACTTC

j_call: TRBJ1-1
clone_size: .
d_call: TRBD1
v_call: TRBV27
cdr3_aa: CASSLWGQLVGNTEAFF
cdr3_nt: TGTGCCAGCAGTCTATGGGGACAGCTCGTTGGGAACACTGAAGCTTTCTTT

j_call: TRBJ1-1
clone_size: .
d_call: .
v_call: TRBV12-3/TRBV12-4
cdr3_aa: CASTYRSEAFF
cdr3_nt: TGTGCCAGCACCTACAGGAGTGAAGCTTTCTTT

j_call: TRBJ2-7
clone_size: .
d_call: .
v_call: TRBV6-5
cdr3_aa: CASSYRQTAGYEQYF
cdr3_nt: TGTGCCAGCAGTTACCGCCAGACAGCCGGCTACGAGCAGTACTTC

j_call: TRBJ1-2
clone_size: .
d_call: TRBD1
v_call: TRBV30
cdr3_aa: CAWTRMDREPKGYTF
cdr3_nt: TGTGCCTGGACCCGTATGGACAGGGAACCAAAGGGCTACACCTTC

j_call: TRBJ2-1
clone_size: .
d_call: .
v_call: TRBV4-3
cdr3_aa: CASSPNLEVSLNEQFF
cdr3_nt: TGCGCCAGCAGCCCTAACTTAGAGGTTTCTCTCAATGAGCAGTTCTTC

j_call: TRBJ2-5
clone_size: once
d_call: .
v_call: TRBV7-9
cdr3_aa: CASSRAERETQYF
cdr3_nt: TGTGCCAGCAGCCGAGCAGAGAGAGAGACCCAGTACTTC

j_call: TRBJ1-4
clone_size: .
d_call: .
v_call: TRBV9
cdr3_aa: CASSVAQSWGEKLFF
cdr3_nt: TGTGCCAGCAGCGTAGCTCAGTCATGGGGTGAAAAACTGTTTTTT

j_call: TRBJ1-5
clone_size: .
d_call: .
v_call: TRBV19
cdr3_aa: CASRSHPGLIVDQPQHF
cdr3_nt: TGTGCCAGTAGATCCCACCCAGGGTTGATCGTGGATCAGCCCCAGCATTTT

j_call: TRBJ1-5
clone_size: .
d_call: .
v_call: TRBV30
cdr3_aa: CAWSFGGNQPQHF
cdr3_nt: TGTGCCTGGAGTTTCGGGGGCAATCAGCCCCAGCATTTT

j_call: TRBJ2-1
clone_size: .
d_call: .
v_call: TRBV5-1
cdr3_aa: CASSLVGGSYNEQFF
cdr3_nt: TGCGCCAGCAGCTTGGTTGGGGGCTCCTACAATGAGCAGTTCTTC

j_call: TRBJ2-5
clone_size: .
d_call: .
v_call: TRBV7-9
cdr3_aa: CASSPRETQYF
cdr3_nt: TGTGCCAGCAGCCCCCGAGAGACCCAGTACTTC

j_call: TRBJ2-6
clone_size: once
d_call: TRBD1
v_call: TRBV28
cdr3_aa: CASTPTGGLLFGANVLTF
cdr3_nt: TGTGCCAGCACCCCGACAGGGGGCCTCCTTTTTGGGGCCAACGTCCTGACTTTC

j_call: TRBJ2-7
clone_size: .
d_call: TRBD1
v_call: TRBV10-2
cdr3_aa: CASSEGGQGPPYEQYF
cdr3_nt: TGCGCCAGCAGTGAGGGAGGACAGGGTCCACCCTACGAGCAGTACTTC

j_call: TRBJ2-7
clone_size: .
d_call: .
v_call: TRBV7-2
cdr3_aa: CASSSSGMTSYEQYF
cdr3_nt: TGTGCCAGCAGTTCCTCAGGGATGACCTCCTACGAGCAGTACTTC

j_call: TRBJ2-3
clone_size: .
d_call: TRBD1
v_call: TRBV5-1
cdr3_aa: CASSLTGGVGSLADTQYF
cdr3_nt: TGCGCCAGCAGCCTAACAGGGGGCGTTGGGTCGTTGGCAGATACGCAGTATTTT

j_call: TRBJ2-7
clone_size: .
d_call: .
v_call: TRBV4-1
cdr3_aa: CASSQGRGRENHRLVRSYEQYF
cdr3_nt: TGCGCCAGCAGCCAAGGAAGGGGGCGGGAAAACCATAGGTTGGTAAGGTCCTACGAGCAGTACTTC

j_call: TRBJ1-3
clone_size: .
d_call: TRBD1
v_call: TRBV9
cdr3_aa: CASSVDPTGAHSGNTIYF
cdr3_nt: TGTGCCAGCAGCGTAGACCCGACAGGGGCGCACTCTGGAAACACCATATATTTT

j_call: TRBJ2-1
clone_size: .
d_call: TRBD2
v_call: TRBV6-5
cdr3_aa: CASSYSGGHYNEQFF
cdr3_nt: TGTGCCAGCAGTTACAGCGGGGGCCACTACAATGAGCAGTTCTTC

j_call: TRBJ2-7
clone_size: .
d_call: TRBD1
v_call: TRBV7-6
cdr3_aa: CASSANRQGYEQYF
cdr3_nt: TGTGCCAGCAGCGCTAATAGACAGGGCTACGAGCAGTACTTC

j_call: TRBJ2-3
clone_size: .
d_call: .
v_call: TRBV12-5
cdr3_aa: CASGLVGTDTQYF
cdr3_nt: TGTGCTAGTGGTTTGGTAGGGACAGATACGCAGTATTTT